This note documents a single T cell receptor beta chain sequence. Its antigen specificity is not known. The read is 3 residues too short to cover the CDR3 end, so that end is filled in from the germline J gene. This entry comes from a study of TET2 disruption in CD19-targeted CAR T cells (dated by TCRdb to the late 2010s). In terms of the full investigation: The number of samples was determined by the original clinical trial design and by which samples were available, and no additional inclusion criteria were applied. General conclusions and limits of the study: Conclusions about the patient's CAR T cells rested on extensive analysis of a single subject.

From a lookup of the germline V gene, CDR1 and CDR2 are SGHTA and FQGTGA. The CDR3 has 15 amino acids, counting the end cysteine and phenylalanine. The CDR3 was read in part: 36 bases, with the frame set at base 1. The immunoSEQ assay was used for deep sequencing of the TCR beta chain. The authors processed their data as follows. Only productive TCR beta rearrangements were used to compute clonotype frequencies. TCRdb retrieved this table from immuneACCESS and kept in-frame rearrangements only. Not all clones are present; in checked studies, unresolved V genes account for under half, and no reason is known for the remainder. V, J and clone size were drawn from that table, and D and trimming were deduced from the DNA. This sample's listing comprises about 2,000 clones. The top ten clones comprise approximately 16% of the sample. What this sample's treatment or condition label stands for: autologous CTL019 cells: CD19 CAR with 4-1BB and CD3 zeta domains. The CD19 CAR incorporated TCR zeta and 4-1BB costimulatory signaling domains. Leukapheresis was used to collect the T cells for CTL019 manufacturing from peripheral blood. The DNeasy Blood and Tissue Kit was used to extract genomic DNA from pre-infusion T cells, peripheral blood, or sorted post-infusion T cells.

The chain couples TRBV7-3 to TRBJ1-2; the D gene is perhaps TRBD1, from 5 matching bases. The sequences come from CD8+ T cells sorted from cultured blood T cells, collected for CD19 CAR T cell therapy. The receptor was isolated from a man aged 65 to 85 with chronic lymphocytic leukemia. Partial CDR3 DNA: TGTGCCAGCAGCTTAATAGCGGGGGGGACCTACGAC. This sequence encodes CASSLIAGGTYD. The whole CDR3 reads CASSLIAGGTYDYTF.